This passage covers 12 T cell receptor beta chains from one sample sequenced in a study of sequential checkpoint blockade in melanoma. The treatment is: randomized to nivolumab then ipilimumab (arm A) or the reverse (arm B). The repertoire was sequenced with immunoSEQ multiplex PCR; TCRdb's copy has only in-frame clones and lacks some. Among fewer than 45,000 clones, roughly 85% were seen once, and the ten largest hold 12%. Sequencing was performed on CD8+ T cells sorted from blood (inferred from file names), taken from a patient given nivolumab and ipilimumab in sequence. These receptors came from a human donor with melanoma.

This clone was found a few times. The chain has TRBV2 and TRBJ1-1; D possibly corresponds to TRBD1 (5 bases). This CDR3 has 12 residues. V lost 7 bases and J 8 bases, leaving 14 bases between the germline ends. Germline V gene lookup returns CDR1 SNHLY and CDR2 FYNNEI. CDR3 sequence: CASKAGPLEAFF. CDR3 DNA sequence: TGTGCCAGCAAGGCAGGGCCACTCGAAGCTTTCTTT. Full variable domain (outside the CDR3, taken from reference TRBV2 and TRBJ1-1): EPEVTQTPSHQVTQMGQEVILRCVPISNHLYFYWYRQILGQKVEFLVSFYNNEISEKSEIFDDQFSVERPDGSNFTLKIRSTKLEDSAMYFCASKAGPLEAFFGQGTRLTVV.

V gene TRBV5-4 combines with J gene TRBJ2-2; D uncertain. This CDR3 region has 13 residues. Germline CDR1 is SGHNT and CDR2 is YYREEE (reference sequence). V gave up 1 base and J gave up 2 bases, with 3 bases separating them. CDR3: CASSLTNTGELFF. The CDR3 DNA sequence: TGTGCCAGCAGCTTGACAAACACCGGGGAGCTGTTTTTT.

The V call is TRBV7-6, the J call TRBJ2-3; TRBD2 aligns across 8 bases. Germline V gene data show CDR1 as SGHVS and CDR2 as FNYEAQ. The CDR3 covers 17 residues. The ends lost 5 bases at V and 0 bases at J; junction bases unmatched: 10. In nucleotides, the CDR3 is TGTGCCAGCAGCCTGAACCTAGCGGGTTCTAGCACAGATACGCAGTATTTT. It codes for CASSLNLAGSSTDTQYF. The whole variable domain, remainder taken from reference TRBV7-6 and TRBJ2-3, is GAGVSQSPRYKVTKRGQDVALRCDPISGHVSLYWYRQALGQGPEFLTYFNYEAQQDKSGLPNDRFSAERPEGSISTLTIQRTEQRDSAMYRCASSLNLAGSSTDTQYFGPGTRLTVL.

This clone turned up a few times. The chain is built from TRBV28 and TRBJ2-7; D is undetermined. Germline V lookup: CDR1 MDHEN, CDR2 SYDVKM. Between the trimmed V and J ends, which lost 1 base and 2 bases, there was a span of 9 bases. The CDR3 sequence is 14 residues long. DNA for the CDR3: TGTGCCAGCAGTTTATCTGCAGGTACCTACGAGCAGTACTTC. This gives the protein CASSLSAGTYEQYF.

The genes are TRBV9 and TRBJ2-1; 7 bases match TRBD1. This CDR3 comprises 14 residues. From germline, CDR1 is SGDLS and CDR2 YYNGEE. The J segment lost 3 bases and the V segment lost 1 base, leaving 1 base of the junction unmatched. CDR3 sequence: CASSVQGDYNEQFF. The CDR3 bases are TGTGCCAGCAGCGTACAGGGGGACTACAATGAGCAGTTCTTC.

CDR3 loop: CASSLGQGLGEQYF. The CDR3 bases are TGTGCCAGCAGCTTGGGACAGGGGTTAGGCGAGCAGTACTTC. The rearrangement joins TRBV7-9 to TRBJ2-5; 10 nucleotides line up with TRBD1. Judging by the DNA end, TRBJ2-7 fits better; the J call may be wrong. The CDR3 length is 14 residues. The V gene's germline CDR1 is SEHNR and CDR2 FQNEAQ (reference sequence).

This chain links TRBV5-1 with TRBJ2-2; the match to TRBD1 covers 9 bases. The trim removed 4 bases at V and 2 bases at J, leaving 9 bases unmatched. Looked up from germline, CDR1 is SGHRS and CDR2 is YFSETQ. CDR3 size: 17 residues. CDR3 sequence (DNA): TGCGCCAGCAGCCTGACCAAGACAGGGGGAAACACCGGGGAGCTGTTTTTT. This gives the protein CASSLTKTGGNTGELFF.

This chain connects TRBV4-2 to TRBJ2-1; D is possibly TRBD2 (6 bases). From germline, CDR1 is LGHNA and CDR2 YNFKEQ. CDR3 size: 15 residues. V lost 0 bases, J lost 10 bases, and 16 bases lay in between. The CDR3: CASSQEYGIADEQFF. The CDR3 nucleotides read TGTGCCAGCAGCCAAGAATACGGGATAGCGGACGAGCAGTTCTTC.

The rearrangement joins TRBV11-2 to TRBJ2-7; TRBD1 is a possible D gene (6 bases). This CDR3 is 15 amino acids long. The germline V gene has CDR1 SGHAT and CDR2 FQNNGV. Trimming removed 5 bases from V and 0 bases from J, with 14 bases in between. The CDR3: CASSTKQGSSYEQYF. Written as DNA, the CDR3 is TGTGCCAGCAGCACAAAACAGGGCAGCTCCTACGAGCAGTACTTC.

This sequence joins TRBV7-9 and TRBJ2-1; no clear D. The CDR3 is made up of 13 amino acids. V was pared by 8 bases and J by 4 bases, with 12 bases between. Germline loops: CDR1 SEHNR, CDR2 FQNEAQ (reference sequence). Written as DNA, the CDR3 is TGTGCCAGCGAGTCTGCGCCATACAATGAGCAGTTCTTC. Residues: CASESAPYNEQFF.

In DNA, the CDR3 is TGCGCCAGCAGCCGCGGCGTGACGAACCAAGAGACCCAGTACTTC. Protein sequence: CASSRGVTNQETQYF. The V gene is TRBV4-3, the J gene TRBJ2-5; D gene unclear. This CDR3 spans 15 amino acids. Looked up from germline, CDR1 is LGHNA and CDR2 is YSLEER. V lost 4 bases and J lost 0, with 12 bases in between.

There are a few counts of this clone. The chain joins TRBV6-1 to TRBJ1-3, with D perhaps TRBD1 (6 bases). Germline loops: CDR1 MNHNS, CDR2 SASEGT. Trimming left V 0 bases short and J 3 bases short, with 9 bases between. The CDR3 is made up of 15 amino acids. CDR3 loop: CASSEAAGDGNTIYF. The CDR3 coding sequence is TGTGCCAGCAGTGAAGCGGCAGGGGATGGAAACACCATATATTTT.